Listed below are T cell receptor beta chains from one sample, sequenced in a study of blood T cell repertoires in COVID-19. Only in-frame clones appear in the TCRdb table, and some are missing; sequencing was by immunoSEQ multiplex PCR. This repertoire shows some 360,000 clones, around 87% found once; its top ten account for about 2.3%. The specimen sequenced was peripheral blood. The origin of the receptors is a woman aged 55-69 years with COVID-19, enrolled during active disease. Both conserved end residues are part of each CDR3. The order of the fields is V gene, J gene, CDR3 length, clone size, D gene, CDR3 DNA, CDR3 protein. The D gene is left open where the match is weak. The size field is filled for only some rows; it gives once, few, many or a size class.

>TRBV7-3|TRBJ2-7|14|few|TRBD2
TGTGCCAGCAGCCTTGGGAGGGGTCCCTACGAGCAGTACTTC
CASSLGRGPYEQYF
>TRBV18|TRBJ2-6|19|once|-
TGTGCCAGCTCACCGGCCGACAGCACGTATAGCTCTGGGGCCAACGTCCTGACTTTC
CASSPADSTYSSGANVLTF
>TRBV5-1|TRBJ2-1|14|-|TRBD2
TGCGCCAGCAGCTTGGAACTACCGCGGGGGGAGCAGTTCTTC
CASSLELPRGEQFF
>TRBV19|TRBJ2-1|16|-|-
TGTGCCAGTAGTCCCGGTCCGGTCGGGATAAACAATGAGCAGTTCTTC
CASSPGPVGINNEQFF
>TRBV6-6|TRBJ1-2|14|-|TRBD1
TGTGCCACGACCCTGACAGGGGGAAGGGATGGCTACACCTTC
CATTLTGGRDGYTF
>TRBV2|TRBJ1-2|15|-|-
TGTGCCAGCAGTGAAACCCCCGCAGGGAACTATGGCTACACCTTC
CASSETPAGNYGYTF
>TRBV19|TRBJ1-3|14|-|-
TGTGCCAGTAGTAACCAGGGAACTGGAAACACCATATATTTT
CASSNQGTGNTIYF
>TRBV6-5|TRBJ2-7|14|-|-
TGTGCCAGCTATCCGGGGACACATTCCTACGAGCAGTACTTC
CASYPGTHSYEQYF
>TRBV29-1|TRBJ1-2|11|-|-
TGCAGCGGTACGGAGAACTATGGCTACACCTTC
CSGTENYGYTF
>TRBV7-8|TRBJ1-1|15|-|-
TGTGCCAGCAGCATACGGGGACAAATGAACACTGAAGCTTTCTTT
CASSIRGQMNTEAFF
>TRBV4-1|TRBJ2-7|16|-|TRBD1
TGCGCCAGCAGCCAAAGCCGGGACAGGGGTGTAAGCGAGCAGTACTTC
CASSQSRDRGVSEQYF
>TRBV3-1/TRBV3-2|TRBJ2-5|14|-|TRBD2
TGTGCCAGCAGCCAGCGGGGGGGCCCAGAGACCCAGTACTTC
CASSQRGGPETQYF
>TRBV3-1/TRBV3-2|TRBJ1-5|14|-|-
TGTGCCAGCAGCCAACCACCACAGGTCCAGCCCCAGCATTTT
CASSQPPQVQPQHF
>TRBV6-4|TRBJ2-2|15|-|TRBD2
TGTGCCAGCAGTGACTCTGCGGGGGGTCACGGGGAGCTGTTTTTT
CASSDSAGGHGELFF
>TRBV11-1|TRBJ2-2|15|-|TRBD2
TGTGCCAGCAGGAGACTAGCGGGGGACACCGGGGAGCTGTTTTTT
CASRRLAGDTGELFF